The present TCR beta chain was sequenced within a study of early T cells in non-severe SARS-CoV-2 infection. The overall study: The chains were unpaired, and the sequenced material was bulk RNA from unsorted whole blood. The study's findings and limits: Anti-spike CD8 specificities were favored by VDJdb matching, whose results missed private and CD4 specificities.

Trimming shortened V by 4 bases and J by 2 bases, and 12 bases separated the two germline ends. In germline, CDR1 is SGHAT, CDR2 FQNNGV. The CDR3 sequence is 14 residues long. The protocol attached unique molecular identifiers to individual cDNA molecules. TCRdb reanalysed the 5' RACE reads using MiXCR and keeps one entry per CDR3 protein. This table has about 77,000 distinct CDR3 sequences, less than 5.5% appearing once. This clonotype was seen a few times. Antigen specificity is unknown. This receptor was identified in an adult who was a healthcare worker with PCR-confirmed SARS-CoV-2 infection or an uninfected control (not recorded which). The chain combines TRBV11-2 with TRBJ2-7; possibly TRBD2 for D (6 bases). The sample here was whole blood, taken at baseline. This CDR3 reads CASSSRLDTYEQYF. The CDR3 DNA is TGTGCCAGCAGCTCCCGACTAGACACCTACGAGCAGTACTTC.